The entry below gives a single TCR beta chain sequence along with its context. Its target is not known. Assay used: immunoSEQ multiplex PCR; TCRdb lists only in-frame clones, some missing. The data hold several thousand clones, with over 65% observed a single time. Looked up from germline, CDR1 is MGHRA and CDR2 is YSYEKL. The V end was cut by 5 bases, the J end by 0 bases, with 11 bases between. The CDR3 runs 15 residues. This sample was included in a study of OX40 agonist ivuxolimab in advanced cancers. Study background: Patients were dosed with the agonistic anti-OX40 (CD134) antibody ivuxolimab. Study conclusions and caveats: Determination of antigen specificity was not performed for the expanded peripheral T cells.

Sample: CD4+ or CD8+ T cells sorted from blood, taken in a trial of the OX40 agonist ivuxolimab. The gene calls are TRBV4-1 and TRBJ2-1; D uncertain. This clonotype originated in an adult with an advanced solid tumor such as melanoma, head and neck, liver or kidney cancer. CDR3 protein: CASSFRESSYNEQFF. The CDR3 DNA follows: TGCGCCAGCAGCTTTCGAGAAAGCTCCTACAATGAGCAGTTCTTC.